Listed here is a single TCR beta chain. At the DNA level, this CDR3 is encoded by other sequences in the same sample as well. These data originate in a study of blood T cell repertoires in COVID-19. At the level of the study: Some COVID-19 samples were acute and others convalescent; all came from the United States, Italy and Spain.

Trimming shortened V by 1 base and J by 5 bases, and 8 bases separated the two germline ends. This CDR3 has 13 amino acids. Per the germline V gene, CDR1 is MNHEY and CDR2 is SMNVEV (reference sequence). As processed by the authors: It was from reference gene primer amplification that nucleated cell counts were estimated. Method: immunoSEQ multiplex PCR; TCRdb's copy keeps in-frame clones and lacks some. V, J and clone size are taken as reported in that table, and D and trimming were inferred from the DNA itself. The sample carries around 200,000 clones, just over 85% recorded once. The sample taken for sequencing was peripheral blood. This TCR came from a man older than 75 with acute or convalescent COVID-19. V gene TRBV27 combines with J gene TRBJ1-1; D gene ambiguous. The CDR3 nucleotides are TGTGCCAGCAGTTTATTGAGAGGGACTGAAGCTTTCTTT. It specifies CASSLLRGTEAFF.